These 6 T cell receptor beta chains share one sample of origin, sequenced in a study of blood T cell repertoires in COVID-19 (TCRdb year 2020). Receptor libraries were prepared by the immunoSEQ multiplex PCR assay. TCRdb took this table from immuneACCESS and kept in-frame rearrangements with V and J called. Such tables lack part of the clones; where checked against another copy, unresolved V genes explain under half of the gap, and the rest is unexplained. Counted in this sample were 260,000 or so clones; about 91% of them appeared once. The top ten constitute roughly 1.2% of the sample. Specimen: PBMCs or T cells enriched from blood (not recorded which). The receptors shown here come from a middle-aged woman with acute COVID-19.

The V call is TRBV28, the J call TRBJ2-7, with 7 bases lining up with TRBD2. The CDR3 contains 15 residues. Germline V gene lookup returns CDR1 MDHEN and CDR2 SYDVKM. V shed 6 bases and J 3 bases; nucleotides not matched to a gene: 11. The CDR3: CASSPQLARDYEQYF. In DNA form, the CDR3 reads TGTGCCAGCAGCCCACAACTAGCGCGGGACTACGAGCAGTACTTC. Full variable domain (missing parts from reference TRBV28 and TRBJ2-7): DVKVTQSSRYLVKRTGEKVFLECVQDMDHENMFWYRQDPGLGLRLIYFSYDVKMKEKGDIPEGYSVSREKKERFSLILESASTNQTSMYLCASSPQLARDYEQYFGPGTRLTVT.

In DNA form, the CDR3 reads TGCGCCAGCAGCCAAGAACTAGCGGGTTATGGTAATGAGCAGTTCTTC. Translating it yields CASSQELAGYGNEQFF. This chain joins TRBV4-3 and TRBJ2-1, with 9 positions matching TRBD2. The V segment lost 0 bases and the J segment 7 bases; nucleotides outside the gene matches: 7. Germline CDR1 reads LGHNA; CDR2 reads YSLEER. The CDR3 consists of 16 residues.

DNA for the CDR3: TGTGCCAGCAGCAGGGGGTCGGCCTACGAGCAGTACTTC. It translates to CASSRGSAYEQYF. The chain uses TRBV5-8 and TRBJ2-7; D is possibly TRBD1 (6 bases). The V gene's germline CDR1 is SGHTS and CDR2 YDEGEE. Trimming stripped 4 bases from V and 2 bases from J, with 10 bases between. CDR3 length: 13 amino acids. Based on the CDR3 plus reference TRBV5-8 and TRBJ2-7, the full variable domain is EAGVTQSPTHLIKTRGQQATLRCSPISGHTSVYWYQQALGLGLQFLLWYDEGEERNRGNFPPRFSGRQFPNYSSELNVNALELEDSALYLCASSRGSAYEQYFGPGTRLTVT.

This sequence joins TRBV28 and TRBJ1-1; unclear D gene. The CDR3 consists of 18 residues. V was shortened by 3 bases and J by 0 bases, with 20 bases between the two germline ends. Germline V gene lookup returns CDR1 MDHEN and CDR2 SYDVKM. This CDR3 reads CASSFPYLASGMNTEAFF. The CDR3, as DNA: TGTGCCAGCAGTTTTCCCTATCTTGCGTCGGGTATGAACACTGAAGCTTTCTTT.

The CDR3 spells CATSAGKQPQHF. Here the CDR3 DNA reads TGTGCCACCAGTGCAGGGAAACAGCCCCAGCATTTT. The chain couples TRBV24-1 to TRBJ1-5, with a weak D call TRBD1 (5 bases). CDR1 KGHDR and CDR2 SFDVKD come from the germline V gene. The CDR3 loop spans 12 amino acids. Trimming took off 5 bases at V and 7 bases at J, with 8 bases between the two ends.

The chain employs TRBV10-3 and TRBJ2-2; possible D gene TRBD2, 5 bases. The CDR3 has 18 amino acids. CDR1 and CDR2 (germline): ENHRY, SYGVKD. V lost 7 bases, J lost 1 base, and 22 bases lay in between. The CDR3: CAINRTPSQLRNTGELFF. CDR3 in DNA: TGTGCCATCAACCGGACTCCTAGCCAGCTCCGGAACACCGGGGAGCTGTTTTTT.